Listed here are 2 T cell receptor beta chains from one sample, sequenced in a study of shared clonotypes between healthy human individuals (TCRdb year 2020). Library prep was done by the immunoSEQ multiplex PCR assay. Held by TCRdb, this immuneACCESS table contains in-frame sequences only and omits some clones. Under half of the omission traces to an unresolved V gene where checked; the cause of the rest is unknown. The sample data list about half a million clones, and less than 80% of these were observed just once. The ten largest clones add up to over 9.5% of the sample. The specimen was PBMCs. All receptors derive from a middle-aged woman in good health. Some clones in this sample may be carry-over from other donors' samples.

CDR3 sequence (DNA): TGCGCCAGCAGCGGACAGGGGGCAGGTAATCAGCCCCAGCATTTT. It translates to CASSGQGAGNQPQHF. This rearrangement joins TRBV4-1 to TRBJ1-5, with 11 nucleotides matching TRBD1. From germline, CDR1 is MGHRA and CDR2 YSYEKL. This CDR3 spans 15 amino acids. With 5 bases clipped from V and 4 bases from J, the junction kept 4 bases outside the gene matches.

The rearrangement uses TRBV2 and TRBJ2-5, with D uncertain. CDR1 and CDR2 (germline): SNHLY, FYNNEI. Trimming cost V 4 bases and J 4 bases, with 10 bases left between them. The length of the CDR3 is 13 residues. The CDR3 reads CASSVEIRETQYF. The CDR3 DNA is TGTGCCAGCAGTGTAGAGATCAGAGAGACCCAGTACTTC.